This is a list of T cell receptor beta chains from one sample in a study of sequential checkpoint blockade in melanoma. Produced via immunoSEQ multiplex PCR; TCRdb's table is partial and in-frame only. The sample consists of about 12,000 clones, less than 75% of them appearing once. The source was CD8+ T cells sorted from blood (inferred from file names), collected from a patient given nivolumab and ipilimumab in sequence. These receptors came from a human donor with melanoma. Each CDR3 is given with its conserved first and last residue. D genes are given only for firm matches.

>15|NA|TRBJ2-3|TRBV7-6
CASRPRGSRTDTQYF
TGTGCCAGCAGACCCCGGGGGAGCCGCACAGATACGCAGTATTTT
>17|NA|TRBJ1-1|TRBV7-8
CASSLSGRGRRNTEAFF
TGTGCCAGCAGCTTAAGTGGCAGGGGCCGCCGGAACACTGAAGCTTTCTTT
>16|TRBD1|TRBJ1-6|TRBV27
CASSLSGQGAVSPLHF
TGTGCCAGCAGTTTATCGGGACAGGGGGCAGTTTCACCCCTCCACTTT
>14|TRBD1|TRBJ2-7|TRBV4-3
CASSPGQGAYEQYF
TGCGCCAGCAGCCCTGGACAGGGGGCCTACGAGCAGTACTTC
>14|NA|TRBJ2-7|TRBV19
CASSSWDTTYEQYF
TGTGCCAGTAGTTCTTGGGACACAACCTACGAGCAGTACTTC
>16|TRBD2|TRBJ2-3|TRBV18
CASSPTRGRATDTQYF
TGTGCCAGCTCACCCACTCGCGGGAGGGCCACAGATACGCAGTATTTT
>16|NA|TRBJ2-3|TRBV5-1
CASSLDTGRSTDTQYF
TGCGCCAGCAGCTTGGACACGGGGAGGAGCACAGATACGCAGTATTTT
>15|TRBD2|TRBJ2-7|TRBV9
CASSVRGLAGDEQYF
TGTGCCAGCAGCGTCCGGGGACTAGCGGGAGACGAGCAGTACTTC
>12|TRBD1|TRBJ1-1|TRBV7-2
CASSLGDSEAFF
TGTGCCAGCAGCTTAGGGGACAGTGAAGCTTTCTTT
>12|NA|TRBJ1-1|TRBV7-3
CASSLTGREAFF
TGTGCCAGCAGCTTAACGGGGCGCGAAGCTTTCTTT
>14|TRBD1|TRBJ2-7|TRBV6-5
CASSYGRGSYEQYF
TGTGCCAGCAGTTACGGCAGGGGGAGTTACGAGCAGTACTTC